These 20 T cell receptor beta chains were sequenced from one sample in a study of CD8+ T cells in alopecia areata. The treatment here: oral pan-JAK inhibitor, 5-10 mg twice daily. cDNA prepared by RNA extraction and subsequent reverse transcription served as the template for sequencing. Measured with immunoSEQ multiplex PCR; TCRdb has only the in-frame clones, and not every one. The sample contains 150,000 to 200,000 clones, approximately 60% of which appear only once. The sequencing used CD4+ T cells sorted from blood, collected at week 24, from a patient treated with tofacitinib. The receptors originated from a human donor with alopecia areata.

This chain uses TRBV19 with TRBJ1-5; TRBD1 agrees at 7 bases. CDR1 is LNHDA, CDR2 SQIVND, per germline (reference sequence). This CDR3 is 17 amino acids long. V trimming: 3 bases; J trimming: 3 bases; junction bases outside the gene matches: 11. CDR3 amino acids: CASSIPRGAFNNQPQHF. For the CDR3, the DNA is TGTGCCAGTAGTATTCCCAGGGGGGCATTTAACAATCAGCCCCAGCATTTT. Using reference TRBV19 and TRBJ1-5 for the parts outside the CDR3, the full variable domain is DGGITQSPKYLFRKEGQNVTLSCEQNLNHDAMYWYRQDPGQGLRLIYYSQIVNDFQKGDIAEGYSVSREKKESFPLTVTSAQKNPTAFYLCASSIPRGAFNNQPQHFGDGTRLSIL.

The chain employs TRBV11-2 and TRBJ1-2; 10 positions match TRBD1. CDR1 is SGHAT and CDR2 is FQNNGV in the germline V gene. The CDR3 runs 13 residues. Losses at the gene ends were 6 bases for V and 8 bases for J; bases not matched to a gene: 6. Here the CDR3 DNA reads TGTGCCAGCAGTCACGGGACAGGGGTCGGCTACACCTTC. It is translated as CASSHGTGVGYTF.

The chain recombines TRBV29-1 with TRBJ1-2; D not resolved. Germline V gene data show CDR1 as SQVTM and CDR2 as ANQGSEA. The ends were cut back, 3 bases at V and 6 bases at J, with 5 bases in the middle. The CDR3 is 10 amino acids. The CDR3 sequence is CSVDADGYTF. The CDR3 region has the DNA TGCAGCGTTGATGCGGATGGCTACACCTTC.

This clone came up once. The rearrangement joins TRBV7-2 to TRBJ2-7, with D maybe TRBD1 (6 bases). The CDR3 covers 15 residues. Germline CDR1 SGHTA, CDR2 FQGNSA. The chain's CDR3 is CARITRDTPEYEQYF. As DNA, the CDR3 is TGTGCAAGAATCACTAGGGACACCCCGGAATACGAGCAGTACTTC.

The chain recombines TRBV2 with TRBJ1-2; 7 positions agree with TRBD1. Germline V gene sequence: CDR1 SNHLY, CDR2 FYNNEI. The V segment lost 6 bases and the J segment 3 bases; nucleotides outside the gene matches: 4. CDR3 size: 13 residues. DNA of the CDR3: TGTGCCAGCAGCTTACAGGGGTACTATGGCTACACCTTC. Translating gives CASSLQGYYGYTF. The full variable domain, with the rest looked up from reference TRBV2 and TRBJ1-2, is EPEVTQTPSHQVTQMGQEVILRCVPISNHLYFYWYRQILGQKVEFLVSFYNNEISEKSEIFDDQFSVERPDGSNFTLKIRSTKLEDSAMYFCASSLQGYYGYTFGSGTRLTVV.

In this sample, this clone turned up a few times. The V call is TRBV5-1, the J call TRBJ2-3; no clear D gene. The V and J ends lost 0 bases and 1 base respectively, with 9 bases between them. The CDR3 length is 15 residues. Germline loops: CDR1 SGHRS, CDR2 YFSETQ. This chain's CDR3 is CASSLARRGTDTQYF. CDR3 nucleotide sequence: TGCGCCAGCAGCTTGGCTCGAAGAGGCACAGATACGCAGTATTTT.

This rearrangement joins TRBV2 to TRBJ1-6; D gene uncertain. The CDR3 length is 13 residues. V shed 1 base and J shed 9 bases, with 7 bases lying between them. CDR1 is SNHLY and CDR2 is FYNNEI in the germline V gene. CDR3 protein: CASSEDSVSPLHF. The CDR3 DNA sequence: TGTGCCAGCAGTGAAGACAGTGTTTCACCCCTCCACTTT.

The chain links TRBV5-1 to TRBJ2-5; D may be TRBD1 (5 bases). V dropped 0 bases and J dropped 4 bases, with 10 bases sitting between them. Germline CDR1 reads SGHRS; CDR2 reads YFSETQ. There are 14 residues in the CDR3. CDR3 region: CASSLERQGETQYF. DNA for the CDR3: TGCGCCAGCAGCTTGGAAAGGCAGGGAGAGACCCAGTACTTC.

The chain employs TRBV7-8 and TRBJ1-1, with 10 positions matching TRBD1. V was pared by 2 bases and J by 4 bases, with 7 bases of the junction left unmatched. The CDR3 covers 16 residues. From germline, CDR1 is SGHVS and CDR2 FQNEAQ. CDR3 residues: CASSLSGQGLSTEAFF. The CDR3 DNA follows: TGTGCCAGCAGCTTATCGGGACAGGGGCTCTCCACTGAAGCTTTCTTT.

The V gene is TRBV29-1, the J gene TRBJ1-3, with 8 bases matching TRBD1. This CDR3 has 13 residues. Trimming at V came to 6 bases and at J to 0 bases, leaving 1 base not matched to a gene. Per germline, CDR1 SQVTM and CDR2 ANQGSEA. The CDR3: CSVGTGSGNTIYF. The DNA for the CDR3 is TGCAGCGTCGGGACAGGCTCTGGAAACACCATATATTTT.

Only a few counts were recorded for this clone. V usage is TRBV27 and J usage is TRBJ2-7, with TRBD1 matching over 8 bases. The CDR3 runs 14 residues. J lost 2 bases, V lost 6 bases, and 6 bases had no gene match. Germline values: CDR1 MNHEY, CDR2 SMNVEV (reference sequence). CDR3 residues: CASSSDRAPYEQYF. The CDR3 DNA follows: TGTGCCAGCAGCTCGGACAGGGCCCCCTACGAGCAGTACTTC.

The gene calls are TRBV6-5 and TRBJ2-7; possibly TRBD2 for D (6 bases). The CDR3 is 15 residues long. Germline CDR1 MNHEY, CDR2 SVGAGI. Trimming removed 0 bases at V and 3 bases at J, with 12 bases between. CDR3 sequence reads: CASSYSRGYDYEQYF. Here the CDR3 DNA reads TGTGCCAGCAGTTACTCGCGGGGTTACGACTACGAGCAGTACTTC.

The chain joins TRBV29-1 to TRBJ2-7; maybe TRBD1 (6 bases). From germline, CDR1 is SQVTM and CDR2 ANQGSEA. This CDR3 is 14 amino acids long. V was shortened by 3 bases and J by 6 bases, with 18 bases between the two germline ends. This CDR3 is CSVEGRQGSREQYF. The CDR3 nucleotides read TGCAGCGTTGAGGGGCGGCAGGGGTCACGCGAGCAGTACTTC.

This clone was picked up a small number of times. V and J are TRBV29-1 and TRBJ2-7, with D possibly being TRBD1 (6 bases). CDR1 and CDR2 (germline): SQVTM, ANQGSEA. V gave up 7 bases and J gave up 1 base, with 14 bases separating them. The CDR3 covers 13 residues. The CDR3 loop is CSAVTGLSYEQYF. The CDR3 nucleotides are TGCAGCGCGGTGACAGGACTTTCCTACGAGCAGTACTTC.

CDR3 nucleotide sequence: TGCGCCAGCAGTCTGGACAGGGGAAGGACAAGCAATCAGCCCCAGCATTTT. It yields the protein CASSLDRGRTSNQPQHF. The V call is TRBV10-1, the J call TRBJ1-5; 9 bases are a match to TRBD1. V gave up 5 bases and J gave up 1 base; unmatched junction bases: 9. Germline V gene sequence: CDR1 WNHNN, CDR2 SYGVQD (reference sequence). The CDR3 has 17 residues.

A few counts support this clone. The DNA for the CDR3 is TGTGCCAGCAGTTCAAACAGGGGGCCTCCCTACGAGCAGTACTTC. Protein: CASSSNRGPPYEQYF. The chain recombines TRBV6-5 with TRBJ2-7, with 9 bases matching TRBD1. CDR1 is MNHEY, CDR2 SVGAGI, per germline. Trimming took 4 bases from V and 2 from J; bases not matched to a gene: 6. CDR3 length equals 15 residues.

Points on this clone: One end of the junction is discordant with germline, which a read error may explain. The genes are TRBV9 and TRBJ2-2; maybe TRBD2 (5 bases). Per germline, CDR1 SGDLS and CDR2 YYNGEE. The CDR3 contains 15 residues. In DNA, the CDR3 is TGTACCAGCAGCCATCGGGGTACGAACACCGGGGAGCTGTTTTTT. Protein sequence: CTSSHRGTNTGELFF.

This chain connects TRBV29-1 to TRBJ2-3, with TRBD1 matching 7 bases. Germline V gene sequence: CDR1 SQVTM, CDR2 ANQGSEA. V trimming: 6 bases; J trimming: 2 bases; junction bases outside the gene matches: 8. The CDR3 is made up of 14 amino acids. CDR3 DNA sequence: TGCAGCGTCCCGGCCGGACAGGCCACAGATACGCAGTATTTT. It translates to CSVPAGQATDTQYF.

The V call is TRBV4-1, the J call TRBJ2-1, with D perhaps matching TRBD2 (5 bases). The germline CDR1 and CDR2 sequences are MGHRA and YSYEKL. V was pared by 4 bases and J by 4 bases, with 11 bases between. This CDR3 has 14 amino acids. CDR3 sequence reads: CASSPGLGYNEQFF. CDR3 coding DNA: TGCGCCAGCAGCCCAGGACTGGGGTACAATGAGCAGTTCTTC.

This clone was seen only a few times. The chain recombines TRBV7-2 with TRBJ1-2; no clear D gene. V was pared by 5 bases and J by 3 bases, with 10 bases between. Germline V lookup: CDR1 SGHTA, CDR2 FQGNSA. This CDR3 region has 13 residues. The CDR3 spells CASSIERYYGYTF. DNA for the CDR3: TGTGCCAGCAGCATAGAACGTTACTATGGCTACACCTTC.